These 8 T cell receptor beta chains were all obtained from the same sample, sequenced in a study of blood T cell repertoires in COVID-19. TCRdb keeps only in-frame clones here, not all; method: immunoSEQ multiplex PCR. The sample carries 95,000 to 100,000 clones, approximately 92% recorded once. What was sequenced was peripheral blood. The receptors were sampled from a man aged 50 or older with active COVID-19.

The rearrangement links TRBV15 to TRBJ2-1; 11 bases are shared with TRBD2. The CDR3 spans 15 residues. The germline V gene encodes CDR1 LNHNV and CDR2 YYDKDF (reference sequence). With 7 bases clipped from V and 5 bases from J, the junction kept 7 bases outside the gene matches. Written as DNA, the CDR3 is TGTGCCACCAAATGGACTAGCGGGCCCCACAATGAGCAGTTCTTC. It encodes CATKWTSGPHNEQFF. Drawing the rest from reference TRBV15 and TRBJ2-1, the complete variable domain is DAMVIQNPRYQVTQFGKPVTLSCSQTLNHNVMYWYQQKSSQAPKLLFHYYDKDFNNEADTPDNFQSRRPNTSFCFLDIRSPGLGDTAMYLCATKWTSGPHNEQFFGPGTRLTVL.

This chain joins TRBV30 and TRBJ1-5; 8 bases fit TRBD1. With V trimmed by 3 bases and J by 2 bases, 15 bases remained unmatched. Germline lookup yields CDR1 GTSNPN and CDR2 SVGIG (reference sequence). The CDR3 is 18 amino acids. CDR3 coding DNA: TGTGCCTGGAGCCCCGGGACAGGCGTATTCTATGGCAATCAGCCCCAGCATTTT. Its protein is CAWSPGTGVFYGNQPQHF.

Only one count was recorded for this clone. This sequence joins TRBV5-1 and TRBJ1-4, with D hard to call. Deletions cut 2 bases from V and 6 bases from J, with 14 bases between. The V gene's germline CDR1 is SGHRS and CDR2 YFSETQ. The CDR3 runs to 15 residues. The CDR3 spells CASSFSGSGYEKLFF. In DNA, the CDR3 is TGCGCCAGCAGCTTCTCGGGAAGCGGGTATGAAAAACTGTTTTTT.

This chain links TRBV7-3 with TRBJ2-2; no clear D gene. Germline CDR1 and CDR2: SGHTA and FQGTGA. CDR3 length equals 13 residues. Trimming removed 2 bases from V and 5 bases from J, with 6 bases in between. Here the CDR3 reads CASSLSRTGELFF. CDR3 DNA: TGTGCCAGCAGCTTATCTCGGACCGGGGAGCTGTTTTTT.

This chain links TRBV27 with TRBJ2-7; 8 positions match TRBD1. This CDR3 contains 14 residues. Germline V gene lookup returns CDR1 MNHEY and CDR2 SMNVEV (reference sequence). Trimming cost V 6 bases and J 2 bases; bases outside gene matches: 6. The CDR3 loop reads CASSRQGIAYEQYF. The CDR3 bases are TGTGCCAGCAGCCGACAGGGGATCGCCTACGAGCAGTACTTC.

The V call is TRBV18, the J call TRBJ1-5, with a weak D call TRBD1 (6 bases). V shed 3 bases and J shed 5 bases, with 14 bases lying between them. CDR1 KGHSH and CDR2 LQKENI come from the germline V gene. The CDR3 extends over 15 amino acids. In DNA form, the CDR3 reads TGTGCCAGCTCACCTTTCGGAGGGGGGGATCAGCCCCAGCATTTT. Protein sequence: CASSPFGGGDQPQHF.

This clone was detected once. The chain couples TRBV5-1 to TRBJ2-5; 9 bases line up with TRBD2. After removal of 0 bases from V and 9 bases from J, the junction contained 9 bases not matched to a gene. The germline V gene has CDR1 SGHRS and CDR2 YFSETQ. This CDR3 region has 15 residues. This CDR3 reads CASSLDGSGSSAQYF. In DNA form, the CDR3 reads TGCGCCAGCAGCTTGGACGGTAGCGGGAGTTCGGCCCAGTACTTC. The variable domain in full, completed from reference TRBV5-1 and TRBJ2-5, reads KAGVTQTPRYLIKTRGQQVTLSCSPISGHRSVSWYQQTPGQGLQFLFEYFSETQRNKGNFPGRFSGRQFSNSRSEMNVSTLELGDSALYLCASSLDGSGSSAQYFGPGTRLLVL.

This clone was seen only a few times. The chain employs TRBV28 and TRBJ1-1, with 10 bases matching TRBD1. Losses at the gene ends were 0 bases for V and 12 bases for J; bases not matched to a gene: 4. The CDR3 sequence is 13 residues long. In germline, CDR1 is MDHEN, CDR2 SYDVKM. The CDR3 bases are TGTGCCAGCAGTTTATGGGACAGGGGGAAGACTTTCTTT. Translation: CASSLWDRGKTFF.